The clone carrying this T cell receptor (beta chain) was seen more than once but under ten times. A much larger clone differs from this one at a single base, so this may be a read error. The data belong to a study of response to subunit inactivated influenza vaccine. MiXCR, applied by TCRdb to the RT-PCR reads, yields one record per CDR3 protein. Of over 450,000 distinct CDR3 sequences in the sample, 10% to 15% are singletons; the top ten hold 10% to 15%. Germline V gene lookup returns CDR1 DFQATT and CDR2 SNEGSKA (reference sequence). The CDR3 sequence is 16 residues long. The specimen was PBMCs from blood, collected roughly 47 days after vaccination. The TCR was taken from a man aged 45-65 years who received an inactivated influenza vaccine. This rearrangement joins TRBV20-1 to TRBJ2-7; 7 bases match TRBD1. This chain's CDR3 is CSARDWRQGESYKQYF. As DNA, the CDR3 is TGCAGTGCTAGAGATTGGCGGCAGGGGGAATCCTACAAGCAGTACTTC.